The clone carrying this T cell receptor (beta chain) was observed a single time. With 8 bases clipped from V and 12 bases from J, the junction kept 9 bases outside the gene matches. This CDR3 is built from 12 residues. The germline V gene has CDR1 MNHEY and CDR2 SVGAGI. Assay used: immunoSEQ multiplex PCR; TCRdb lists only in-frame clones, some missing. Of fewer than 20,000 clones in the sample, 85% to 90% were seen once. This entry comes from a study of blood T cell repertoires in COVID-19. Study in general: From T cells, B-cell-depleted T cells, or PBMCs came the material, which was cDNA or gDNA.

The specimen sequenced was peripheral blood. This clonotype was sampled from a human donor in a cohort sampled during active COVID-19. The chain couples TRBV6-5 to TRBJ1-4, with 7 bases matching TRBD1. Here the CDR3 reads CASSTTGVELFF. CDR3 coding DNA: TGTGCCAGCTCCACTACAGGGGTGGAACTGTTTTTT.